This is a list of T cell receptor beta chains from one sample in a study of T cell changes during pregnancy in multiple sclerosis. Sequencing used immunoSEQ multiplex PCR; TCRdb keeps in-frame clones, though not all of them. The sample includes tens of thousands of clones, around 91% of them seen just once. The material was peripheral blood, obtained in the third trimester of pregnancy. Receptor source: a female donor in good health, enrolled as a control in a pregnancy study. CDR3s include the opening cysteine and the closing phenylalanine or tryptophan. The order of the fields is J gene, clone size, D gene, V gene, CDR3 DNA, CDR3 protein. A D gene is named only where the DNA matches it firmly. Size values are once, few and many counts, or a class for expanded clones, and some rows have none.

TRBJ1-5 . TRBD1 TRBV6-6 TGTGCCAGCCATTCAGGGGGCACCCAGCATTTT CASHSGGTQHF
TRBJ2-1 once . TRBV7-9 TGTGCCAGCAGCCTGAGGGACAATGAGCAGTTCTTC CASSLRDNEQFF
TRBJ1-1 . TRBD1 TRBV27 TGTGCCAGCAGCAATACAGGGGGCGAGGGTGAAGCTTTCTTT CASSNTGGEGEAFF
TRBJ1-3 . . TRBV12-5 TGTGCTAGTGGTTTGGTACAGGCAGGGAATGGAAACACCATATATTTT CASGLVQAGNGNTIYF
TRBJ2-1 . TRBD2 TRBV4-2 TGTGCCAGCAGCCCCCGCCCGACTAGCGGTACTGAGCAGTTCTTC CASSPRPTSGTEQFF
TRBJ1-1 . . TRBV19 TGTGCCAGTAGTATAGGGCCTCGCGGAGGGCTTGCTTTCTTT CASSIGPRGGLAFF
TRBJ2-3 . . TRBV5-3 TGTGCCAGCACCTCGTGGGGGGGCGCAGATACGCAGTATTTT CASTSWGGADTQYF
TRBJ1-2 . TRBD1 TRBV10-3 TGTGCCATCAATGACAGGGGGCCTGGCTACACCTTC CAINDRGPGYTF
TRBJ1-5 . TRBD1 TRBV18 TGTGCCAGCTCACCACGGACAGGAAATCAGCCCCAGCATTTT CASSPRTGNQPQHF
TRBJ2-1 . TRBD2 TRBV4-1 TGCGCCAGCAGCCCGACCTCTAGCGGGGGGGCCTATGAGCAGTTCTTC CASSPTSSGGAYEQFF
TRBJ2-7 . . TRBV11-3 TGTGCCAGCAGCCGAGACACGGACGAGCAGTACTTC CASSRDTDEQYF
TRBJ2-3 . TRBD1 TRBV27 TGTGCCAGCAGCCTCTCGCCGGGGGACAGGGGGCTCACAGATACGCAGTATTTT CASSLSPGDRGLTDTQYF
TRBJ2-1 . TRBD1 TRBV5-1 TGCGCCAGCTCCGGACAGGGGTCCTACAATGAGCAGTTCTTC CASSGQGSYNEQFF
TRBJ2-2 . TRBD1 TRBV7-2 TGTGCCAGCAGCCCGGCAGGGGGCGGTTTCGGGGAGCTGTTTTTT CASSPAGGGFGELFF
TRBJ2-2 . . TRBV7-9 TGTGCCAGCACCCAAGGGGGGGGTTTCGGGGAGCTGTTTTTT CASTQGGGFGELFF
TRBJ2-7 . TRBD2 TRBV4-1 TGCGCCAGCAGCCAAGTGGAGACTAGCGCATATTACGAGCAGTACTTC CASSQVETSAYYEQYF
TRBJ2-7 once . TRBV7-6 TGTGCCAGCAGCTTGGCGGCTAGCGCCGTCTACGAGCAGTACTTC CASSLAASAVYEQYF
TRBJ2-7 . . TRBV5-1 TGCGCCAGCAGCACGGACTGGGCCACCTACGAGCAGTACTTC CASSTDWATYEQYF
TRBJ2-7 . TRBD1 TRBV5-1 TGCGCCAGCAGCCCACCTAGAGGACAGGGATGGGGGCAGTACTTC CASSPPRGQGWGQYF
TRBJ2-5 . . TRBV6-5 TGTGCCAGCGGGGCAGGGGAGCAGTACTTC CASGAGEQYF
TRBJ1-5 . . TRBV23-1 TGCGCCAGACCTGGGGGGGGTCGAGGCAATCAGCCCCAGCATTTT CARPGGGRGNQPQHF
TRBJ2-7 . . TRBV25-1 TGTGCCAGCAGCGACCGGGGTCCAGCTCCCTACGAGCAGTACTTC CASSDRGPAPYEQYF
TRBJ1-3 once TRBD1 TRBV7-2 TGTGCCAGCAGCCCGGGACAGATTTTCTCTGGAAACACCATATATTTT CASSPGQIFSGNTIYF
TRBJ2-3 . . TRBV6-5 TGTGCCAGCAGCCGGTCCGGGTCTAGCACAGATACGCAGTATTTT CASSRSGSSTDTQYF
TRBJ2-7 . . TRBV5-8 TGTGCCAGCAGCTCCAACACCAGGGAGCAGTACTTC CASSSNTREQYF
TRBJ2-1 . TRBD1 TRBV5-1 TGCGCCAGCGGGGACAGATACAATGAGCAGTTCTTC CASGDRYNEQFF
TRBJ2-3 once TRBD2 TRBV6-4 TGTGCCAGCAGCCGGACTAGCGGTGATGGAAGCACAGATACGCAGTATTTT CASSRTSGDGSTDTQYF
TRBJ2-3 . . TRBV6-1 TGTGCCAGCAGTGGCACAACCCGCACAGATACGCAGTATTTT CASSGTTRTDTQYF
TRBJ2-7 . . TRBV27 TGTGCCAGCAGTGTACGACAGCATCCAACCTACGAGCAGTACTTC CASSVRQHPTYEQYF
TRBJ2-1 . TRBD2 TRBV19 TGTGCCAGTAGTTGGGGACTAGCGGGAGGGACGGGCAATGAGCAGTTCTTC CASSWGLAGGTGNEQFF
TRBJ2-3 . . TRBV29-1 TGCAGCGTTGACCTACCAGGGGATACGCAGTATTTT CSVDLPGDTQYF
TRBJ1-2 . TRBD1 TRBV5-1 TGCGCCAGCAGCTTGCCAGGGGGCGGCTACACCTTC CASSLPGGGYTF
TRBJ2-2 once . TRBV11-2 TGTGCCAGCAGCTCAAAGGGACTCCTGAACACCGGGGAGCTGTTTTTT CASSSKGLLNTGELFF
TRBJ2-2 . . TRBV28 TGTGCCAGCAGTTTTGGGGGGACCTCCACCGGGGAGCTGTTTTTT CASSFGGTSTGELFF
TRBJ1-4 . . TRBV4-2 TGTGCCAGCAGCCAAGAATCAGGGCTAACTAATGAAAAACTGTTTTTT CASSQESGLTNEKLFF
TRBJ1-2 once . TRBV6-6 TGTGCCAGCAGTTCCCTTATAGGAGCTAACTATGGCTACACCTTC CASSSLIGANYGYTF
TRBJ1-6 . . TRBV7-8 TGTGCCAGCAGCTTGTTACCGGGCCCGGGGGATTCACCCCTCCACTTT CASSLLPGPGDSPLHF
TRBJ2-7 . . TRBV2 TGTGCCAGCAGTGAAATAATTGAGCAGTACTTC CASSEIIEQYF
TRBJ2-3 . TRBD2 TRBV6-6 TGTGCCAGCGCCTCCGGGACTACTACGACAGATACGCAGTATTTT CASASGTTTTDTQYF
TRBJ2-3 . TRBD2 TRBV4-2 TGTGCCAGCAGCCGGAAACCTAGCGGGAGCTCAGATACGCAGTATTTT CASSRKPSGSSDTQYF
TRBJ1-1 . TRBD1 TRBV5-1 TGCGCCAGCAGCTTGGACAGGGGGGACGCCTGGGTCACTGAAGCTTTCTTT CASSLDRGDAWVTEAFF
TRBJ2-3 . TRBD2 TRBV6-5 TGTGCCAGCAGTTTACTAGCGGGAGGTTCAGATACGCAGTATTTT CASSLLAGGSDTQYF
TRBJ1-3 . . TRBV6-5 TGTGCCAGCAGTTACGGGCAGTTAGTCTCTGGAAACACCATATATTTT CASSYGQLVSGNTIYF